Each of the 9 T cell receptor beta chains below was sequenced from the same sample in a study of Graves' ophthalmopathy and Graves' hyperthyroidism. Amplified TCR beta CDR3 regions were obtained using RNA transcripts as template. HTBI primers primed a first-round RT-PCR, and a second-round multiplex PCR followed. MiXCR, run by TCRdb on the multiplex PCR reads, gives a single entry per CDR3 protein. This table holds over 150,000 distinct CDR3 sequences, 30% to 45% found once. Sequenced: peripheral blood. These receptors all stem from a woman aged 40 to 50 with Graves' ophthalmopathy.

CDR3 protein: CASSEFPPQGSLGYGYTF. CDR3 nucleotide sequence: TGTGCCAGCAGTGAATTCCCCCCCCAGGGGAGTTTGGGCTATGGCTACACCTTC. The rearrangement links TRBV6-1 to TRBJ1-2, with D perhaps matching TRBD1 (6 bases). V gave up 2 bases and J gave up 4 bases, with 23 bases separating them. The germline gives CDR1 MNHNS, CDR2 SASEGT. The CDR3 extends over 18 amino acids.

This clonotype was seen ten or more times. The V call is TRBV10-3, the J call TRBJ2-7; D unresolved. V was pared by 2 bases and J by 5 bases, with 4 bases between. Per germline, CDR1 ENHRY and CDR2 SYGVKD. This CDR3 is 11 amino acids long. Written as DNA, the CDR3 is TGTGCCATCAGTGAGGGTGACGAGCAGTACTTC. Translation gives CAISEGDEQYF.

The chain joins TRBV6-2 or TRBV6-3 to TRBJ1-1; TRBD1 agrees at 7 bases. After removal of 6 bases from V and 0 bases from J, the junction contained 16 bases not matched to a gene. This CDR3 region has 18 residues. Germline CDR1 reads MNHEY; CDR2 reads SVGEGT. CDR3 protein: CASSPRDRLNQMNTEAFF. The CDR3 region has the DNA TGTGCCAGCAGCCCTAGGGACAGACTCAACCAGATGAACACTGAAGCTTTCTTT.

This clonotype was counted many times. The chain combines TRBV12-3 or TRBV12-4 with TRBJ2-5, with D possibly being TRBD2 (6 bases). The CDR3 is made up of 13 amino acids. V lost 4 bases and J lost 4, with 10 bases in between. The DNA of the CDR3 is TGTGCCAGCAGTTGGATGGAGGGAGAGACCCAGTACTTC. As protein: CASSWMEGETQYF.

This clonotype was detected once. The gene calls are TRBV6-2 or TRBV6-3 and TRBJ1-1, with D possibly being TRBD1 (5 bases). CDR1 is MNHEY and CDR2 is SVGEGT in the germline V gene. CDR3 length equals 16 residues. With 2 bases removed from V and 10 bases from J, the gap between germline ends came to 23 bases. The CDR3 coding sequence is TGTGCCAGCAGTTACCTACCCCAGGGACCGCGCGTTGGAGCTTTCTTT. As protein: CASSYLPQGPRVGAFF.

This clonotype has a count of ten or more. The chain carries TRBV12-3 or TRBV12-4 and TRBJ2-2; TRBD1 matches 10 bases. With V trimmed by 7 bases and J by 5 bases, 7 bases remained unmatched. The CDR3 length is 15 residues. Here the CDR3 DNA reads TGTGCCAGCACCGGGACAGGGGCAGGAACCGGGGAGCTGTTTTTT. Protein sequence: CASTGTGAGTGELFF.

The rearrangement joins TRBV11-2 to TRBJ2-2; TRBD1 agrees at 10 bases. Germline assignment: CDR1 SGHAT and CDR2 FQNNGV. J gave up 1 base and V 5 bases, and 4 bases lay outside the gene matches. The CDR3 extends over 16 amino acids. Written as DNA, the CDR3 is TGTGCCAGCAGCCGGGGACAGGGGTGGAACACCGGGGAGCTGTTTTTT. Its translation is CASSRGQGWNTGELFF.

J is TRBJ2-4 and V is TRBV6-2 or TRBV6-3; a possible D gene is TRBD1 (5 bases). Trimming took off 0 bases at V and 15 bases at J, with 15 bases between the two ends. Germline V lookup: CDR1 MNHEY, CDR2 SVGEGT. This CDR3 has 13 residues. In nucleotides, the CDR3 is TGTGCCAGCAGTTACTCGACAGCCCCGCGGCCGTACTTC. Translating it yields CASSYSTAPRPYF.

Many counts were recorded for this clonotype. V is TRBV18 and J is TRBJ2-4, with a tentative D call TRBD1 (5 bases). Trimming removed 0 bases from V and 2 bases from J, with 5 bases in between. Germline loops: CDR1 KGHSH, CDR2 LQKENI. The CDR3 is made up of 14 amino acids. The CDR3 here is CASSPPGPKNIQYF. As DNA, the CDR3 is TGTGCCAGCTCACCACCGGGGCCCAAAAACATTCAGTACTTC.